The clone carrying this T cell receptor beta chain was picked up one time. Its antigen is not known. CTLA-4 blockade with ipilimumab, together with focal radiation, was given to patients with chemo-refractory metastatic non-small-cell lung cancer. The sample comes from a study of radiotherapy plus CTLA-4 blockade in lung cancer. Study overall: Patients showed objective responses in about 20% of cases and disease control in under 35%.

TCRdb's table, derived via immunoSEQ multiplex PCR, lists solely in-frame clones and lacks some. The profile shows 70,000 to 90,000 clones, over 70% of them singletons. Findings and limits, study-wide: Blood TCR clones of tumor origin expanded after radiotherapy plus ipilimumab.

After removal of 3 bases from V and 5 bases from J, the junction contained 6 bases not matched to a gene. In germline, CDR1 is SGHTA, CDR2 FQGTGA. This CDR3 region has 15 residues. The sequences come from peripheral blood, collected from a patient treated with radiotherapy plus ipilimumab. This receptor was obtained from a human donor with non-small cell lung cancer whose response to radiotherapy plus ipilimumab could not be evaluated. Some clones in this sample may be carry-over from other donors' samples. The gene calls are TRBV7-3 and TRBJ2-5, with 10 bases identical to TRBD1. CDR3 region: CASSLGQGLEETQYF. CDR3 DNA: TGTGCCAGCAGCTTGGGACAGGGGTTGGAGGAGACCCAGTACTTC. The full variable domain, rest sourced from reference TRBV7-3 and TRBJ2-5, is GAGVSQTPSNKVTEKGKYVELRCDPISGHTALYWYRQSLGQGPEFLIYFQGTGAADDSGLPNDRFFAVRPEGSVSTLKIQRTERGDSAVYLCASSLGQGLEETQYFGPGTRLLVL.